Below are 19 T cell receptor beta chains sequenced from a single sample in a study of early T cells in non-severe SARS-CoV-2 infection. TCRdb reprocessed the 5' RACE reads via MiXCR and lists one record per CDR3 protein. The repertoire holds tens of thousands of distinct CDR3 sequences, more than 12% seen once, with roughly 3.1% in the top ten. The sample consisted of whole blood. These receptors were collected from an adult who was a healthcare worker with PCR-confirmed SARS-CoV-2 infection or an uninfected control (not recorded which).

This chain joins TRBV5-6 and TRBJ1-4, with 7 bases that match TRBD1. With 4 bases clipped from V and 1 base from J, the junction kept 4 bases outside the gene matches. The length of the CDR3 is 15 residues. Germline V gene sequence: CDR1 SGHDT, CDR2 YYEEEE. CDR3 sequence reads: CASSQRQGTNEKLFF. In DNA form, the CDR3 reads TGTGCCAGCAGCCAGAGACAGGGAACTAATGAAAAACTGTTTTTT.

This clonotype was seen at least ten times. V and J are TRBV10-1 and TRBJ2-2, with D perhaps TRBD2 (6 bases). CDR1 is WNHNN and CDR2 is SYGVQD in the germline V gene (reference sequence). The V gene lost 6 bases and the J gene lost 6 bases, with 8 bases spanning the gap. This CDR3 is 12 amino acids long. The chain's CDR3 is CASSTSPGELFF. The CDR3 nucleotides are TGCGCCAGCAGCACTAGCCCCGGGGAGCTGTTTTTT.

The chain combines TRBV9 with TRBJ2-1, with D unclear. The CDR3 contains 12 residues. Germline V lookup: CDR1 SGDLS, CDR2 YYNGEE. V gave up 5 bases and J gave up 5 bases, with 8 bases separating them. The CDR3 sequence: CASSSKHNEQFF. Here the CDR3 DNA reads TGTGCCAGCAGTTCGAAACACAATGAGCAGTTCTTC.

This chain joins TRBV7-9 and TRBJ2-6, with D possibly being TRBD1 or TRBD2 (6 bases each). The germline V gene has CDR1 SEHNR and CDR2 FQNEAQ (reference sequence). Trimming removed 11 bases from V and 3 bases from J, with 11 bases in between. CDR3 length: 13 residues. This CDR3 is CAPGGDGANVLTF. The CDR3 nucleotides are TGTGCCCCCGGGGGCGATGGGGCCAACGTCCTGACTTTC.

This clonotype came up a few times. The rearrangement links TRBV10-2 to TRBJ2-3; D is tentatively TRBD1 or TRBD2 (6 bases each). Per the germline V gene, CDR1 is WSHSY and CDR2 is SAAADI. The CDR3 length is 14 residues. Trimming removed 5 bases from V and 4 bases from J, with 13 bases in between. The CDR3 loop is CASSRGLVADTQYF. The CDR3 DNA follows: TGCGCCAGCAGTCGGGGGCTAGTGGCAGATACGCAGTATTTT.

This clonotype came up many times. The chain combines TRBV7-8 with TRBJ2-7; D is tentatively TRBD1 or TRBD2 (7 bases each). Germline CDR1 SGHVS, CDR2 FQNEAQ. The ends were cut back, 5 bases at V and 0 bases at J, with 14 bases in the middle. The CDR3 sequence is 15 residues long. The CDR3 loop is CASSPRGGISYEQYF. The CDR3, as DNA: TGTGCCAGCAGCCCCAGGGGGGGAATCTCCTACGAGCAGTACTTC.

This clonotype was seen more than once but under ten times. This sequence joins TRBV28 and TRBJ2-7; no clear D gene. The germline V gene has CDR1 MDHEN and CDR2 SYDVKM. Trimming stripped 3 bases from V and 0 bases from J, with 9 bases between. CDR3 length equals 14 residues. The CDR3 coding sequence is TGTGCCAGCAGTTTTAGGCACAGCTCCTACGAGCAGTACTTC. Encoded protein: CASSFRHSSYEQYF.

Comments on this clonotype: A much larger clone sits a single nucleotide away, making a read error possible. V is TRBV19 and J is TRBJ1-5, with a tentative D call TRBD1 (6 bases). V lost 1 base and J 0 bases, leaving 7 bases between the germline ends. This CDR3 comprises 15 residues. CDR1 and CDR2 (germline): LNHDA, SQIVND (reference sequence). In DNA, the CDR3 is TGTGCCAGTAGTATAGGGGGGCATAGCAATCAGCCCCAGCATTTT. It yields the protein CASSIGGHSNQPQHF.

This clonotype was detected only a few times. V is TRBV19 and J is TRBJ1-4; D is unclear. The germline V gene has CDR1 LNHDA and CDR2 SQIVND (reference sequence). Between the trimmed V and J ends, which lost 5 bases and 7 bases, there was a span of 8 bases. This CDR3 is 12 amino acids long. CDR3 protein: CASSPRTEKLFF. In nucleotides, the CDR3 is TGTGCCAGTAGTCCCCGGACTGAAAAACTGTTTTTT.

The rearrangement joins TRBV20-1 to TRBJ2-2, with D possibly being TRBD1 (5 bases). From germline, CDR1 is DFQATT and CDR2 SNEGSKA (reference sequence). The CDR3 is 13 residues long. V was cut by 6 bases and J by 6 bases, with 14 bases left in between. The CDR3: CSAAPGSAGELFF. The CDR3 bases are TGCAGTGCGGCACCAGGGTCCGCCGGGGAGCTGTTTTTT.

Ten or more counts support this clonotype. This chain uses TRBV18 with TRBJ2-2; no clear D. This CDR3 has 12 residues. Germline lookup yields CDR1 KGHSH and CDR2 LQKENI. Trimming removed 5 bases at V and 5 bases at J, with 6 bases between. The DNA of the CDR3 is TGTGCCAGCTCATCGACTACCGGGGAGCTGTTTTTT. It encodes CASSSTTGELFF.

This clonotype was detected only a few times. The V gene is TRBV3-1, the J gene TRBJ2-3; 9 nucleotides align to TRBD2. CDR1 LGHDT and CDR2 YNNKEL come from the germline V gene (reference sequence). Germline trimming cut 1 base from V and 2 bases from J; bases unmatched to any gene: 7. The CDR3 is made up of 17 amino acids. In nucleotides, the CDR3 is TGTGCCAGCAGCCAAGTCTCGCCTAGCGGGGTCACAGATACGCAGTATTTT. It yields the protein CASSQVSPSGVTDTQYF.

The CDR3 region is CASSQLPGLETQYF. The CDR3 DNA reads as TGCGCCAGCAGCCAACTACCGGGTCTAGAGACCCAGTACTTC. The rearrangement uses TRBV4-1 and TRBJ2-5; no clear D gene. Trimming cost V 2 bases and J 4 bases, with 11 bases left between them. Germline CDR1 MGHRA, CDR2 YSYEKL. The CDR3 runs to 14 residues.

This clonotype was found many times. The rearrangement links TRBV7-9 to TRBJ2-5; the D is unclear. V gave up 0 bases and J gave up 0 bases, with 11 bases separating them. This CDR3 has 16 residues. The germline V gene encodes CDR1 SEHNR and CDR2 FQNEAQ (reference sequence). The CDR3 is CASSLALGSNQETQYF. DNA for the CDR3: TGTGCCAGCAGCTTAGCGCTGGGCAGCAACCAAGAGACCCAGTACTTC.

V and J are TRBV10-3 and TRBJ2-7, with D perhaps TRBD2 (6 bases). This CDR3 is 13 amino acids long. CDR1 and CDR2 (germline): ENHRY, SYGVKD. Trimming left V 7 bases short and J 2 bases short, with 12 bases between. The CDR3 region has the DNA TGTGCCATCAAGTTTTCGGGGGCCTACGAGCAGTACTTC. It is translated as CAIKFSGAYEQYF.

The chain has TRBV5-1 and TRBJ1-1; TRBD1 is a possible D gene (6 bases). Deletions cut 1 base from V and 4 bases from J, with 14 bases between. Per germline, CDR1 SGHRS and CDR2 YFSETQ. This CDR3 has 15 residues. The CDR3 here is CASSLSAGVVTEAFF. Written as DNA, the CDR3 is TGCGCCAGCAGCTTGTCTGCAGGGGTGGTCACTGAAGCTTTCTTT.

CDR3 loop: CSVASLRYGYTF. CDR3 sequence (DNA): TGCAGCGTGGCATCCCTTCGGTATGGCTACACCTTC. This chain uses TRBV29-1 with TRBJ1-2; no definite D call. Germline CDR1 SQVTM, CDR2 ANQGSEA. This CDR3 is built from 12 residues. The V gene lost 6 bases and the J gene lost 5 bases, with 13 bases spanning the gap.

This clonotype was counted many times. The chain has TRBV18 and TRBJ1-1; TRBD1 might be the D (5 bases). Germline lookup yields CDR1 KGHSH and CDR2 LQKENI. The CDR3 has 13 amino acids. The V gene lost 6 bases and the J gene lost 6 bases, with 14 bases spanning the gap. CDR3 coding DNA: TGTGCCAGCTCGCCGGGACCTGTTGCTGAAGCTTTCTTT. It codes for CASSPGPVAEAFF. The complete variable domain, with remaining parts taken from reference TRBV18 and TRBJ1-1, reads NAGVMQNPRHLVRRRGQEARLRCSPMKGHSHVYWYRQLPEEGLKFMVYLQKENIIDESGMPKERFSAEFPKEGPSILRIQQVVRGDSAAYFCASSPGPVAEAFFGQGTRLTVV.

This clonotype was detected only once. This chain joins TRBV5-1 and TRBJ1-2; no clear D gene. Trimming removed 3 bases at V and 8 bases at J, with 14 bases between. CDR1 and CDR2 (germline): SGHRS, YFSETQ. This CDR3 has 13 residues. The CDR3 loop is CASSSTAQVGYTF. The CDR3 bases are TGCGCCAGCAGCTCGACGGCGCAAGTCGGCTACACCTTC.